Below, 23 T cell receptor beta chains from the same sample are listed, as sequenced in a study of cytotoxic CD8 clonotypes in ibrutinib-treated CLL. Profiled with immunoSEQ multiplex PCR; TCRdb holds only in-frame clones, not every one. There are about 300,000 clones in the sample; about 72% occur only once, and around 6% lies in the top ten. Source: PBMCs, taken at disease progression, from a patient treated with ibrutinib. These receptor sequences come from a human donor with chronic lymphocytic leukemia.

The chain is built from TRBV27 and TRBJ1-2; D is unclear. Trimming took off 4 bases at V and 7 bases at J, with 10 bases between the two ends. Germline values: CDR1 MNHEY, CDR2 SMNVEV (reference sequence). This CDR3 is built from 12 residues. CDR3 coding DNA: TGTGCCAGCAGTTCCGACCGGCTTGGCTACACCTTC. It translates to CASSSDRLGYTF.

The V call is TRBV4-3, the J call TRBJ2-1, with 7 positions matching TRBD1. Unmatched junction bases numbered 2, after V lost 4 bases and J lost 8 bases. The CDR3 has 12 amino acids. The V gene's germline CDR1 is LGHNA and CDR2 YSLEER. Here the CDR3 DNA reads TGCGCCAGCAGCCTTGACAGGGATGAGCAGTTCTTC. It encodes CASSLDRDEQFF.

The chain uses TRBV7-6 and TRBJ2-5; D call uncertain. This CDR3 is built from 13 residues. The germline CDR1 and CDR2 sequences are SGHVS and FNYEAQ. Trimming took off 1 base at V and 5 bases at J, with 8 bases between the two ends. In DNA, the CDR3 is TGTGCCAGCAGCTTAGGTGTCTGGGAGACCCAGTACTTC. This sequence encodes CASSLGVWETQYF.

Here the CDR3 DNA reads TGTGCCAGCAGTTACTCAGCGGGAGGGGCGGGGCGTGAGCAGTTCTTC. This gives the protein CASSYSAGGAGREQFF. V is TRBV6-5 and J is TRBJ2-1; 10 bases agree with TRBD2. The V segment lost 0 bases and the J segment 9 bases; nucleotides outside the gene matches: 8. This CDR3 has 16 amino acids. The germline gives CDR1 MNHEY, CDR2 SVGAGI.

The chain is built from TRBV4-3 and TRBJ2-2; D possibly corresponds to TRBD1 (6 bases). The CDR3 has 15 amino acids. The V and J ends lost 1 base and 8 bases respectively, with 14 bases between them. The V gene's germline CDR1 is LGHNA and CDR2 YSLEER. The CDR3 region is CASSQGQGHMGELFF. DNA of the CDR3: TGCGCCAGCAGCCAAGGTCAGGGGCATATGGGGGAGCTGTTTTTT.

This clone was counted only a few times. The chain joins TRBV27 to TRBJ1-4; D is possibly TRBD1 (6 bases). CDR1 is MNHEY, CDR2 SMNVEV, per germline (reference sequence). This CDR3 is 13 amino acids long. V gave up 5 bases and J gave up 3 bases, with 7 bases separating them. The DNA of the CDR3 is TGTGCCAGCAGTGACAGGCCTAATGAAAAACTGTTTTTT. Translated: CASSDRPNEKLFF.

The chain combines TRBV25-1 with TRBJ2-7, with 7 bases aligning to TRBD1. The junction had 2 bases not matched to a gene; V was cut back by 6 bases and J by 0 bases. The CDR3 spans 13 residues. Germline CDR1 MGHDK, CDR2 SYGVNS. In nucleotides, the CDR3 is TGTGCCAGCAGGGGGACAGCCTCCTACGAGCAGTACTTC. Translation: CASRGTASYEQYF.

The V call is TRBV7-3, the J call TRBJ2-5; the D call may be TRBD1 or TRBD2 (5 bases each). V lost 1 base and J 4 bases, leaving 13 bases between the germline ends. The CDR3 runs 15 residues. CDR1 and CDR2 from the germline V gene are SGHTA and FQGTGA. DNA for the CDR3: TGTGCCAGCAGCTTAAGAGGGCCGGGGCGAGAGACCCAGTACTTC. Translation gives CASSLRGPGRETQYF.

This clone was counted once. The rearrangement uses TRBV5-1 and TRBJ2-7; D could derive from TRBD1 or TRBD2 (6 bases each). V gave up 3 bases and J gave up 2 bases, with 12 bases separating them. Germline V gene lookup returns CDR1 SGHRS and CDR2 YFSETQ. The CDR3 is 14 residues long. Here the CDR3 reads CASSYGGGTYEQYF. The CDR3 DNA reads as TGCGCCAGCAGCTACGGGGGCGGAACCTACGAGCAGTACTTC.

The chain uses TRBV7-3 and TRBJ1-2; D not resolved. V was trimmed by 6 bases and J by 1 base, leaving 6 bases between them. Germline V gene data show CDR1 as SGHTA and CDR2 as FQGTGA. The CDR3 consists of 12 residues. The CDR3 DNA follows: TGTGCCAGCAGTGGGGATAACTATGGCTACACCTTC. Protein: CASSGDNYGYTF.

The chain employs TRBV4-1 and TRBJ1-3; TRBD1 aligns across 7 bases. Germline V gene data show CDR1 as MGHRA and CDR2 as YSYEKL. The ends lost 0 bases at V and 0 bases at J; junction bases unmatched: 8. CDR3 length: 18 amino acids. This CDR3 is CASSQDWGTVYSGNTIYF. CDR3 coding DNA: TGCGCCAGCAGCCAAGATTGGGGGACAGTATACTCTGGAAACACCATATATTTT.

The gene calls are TRBV29-1 and TRBJ2-7; no firm D call. The CDR3 totals 14 residues. V was trimmed by 0 bases and J by 3 bases, leaving 12 bases between them. Germline values: CDR1 SQVTM, CDR2 ANQGSEA. Here the CDR3 DNA reads TGCAGCGTTGAAGATTCAGACGGAGACTACGAGCAGTACTTC. Translating gives CSVEDSDGDYEQYF.

V usage is TRBV29-1 and J usage is TRBJ2-1; D is undetermined. The germline gives CDR1 SQVTM, CDR2 ANQGSEA. The CDR3 length is 10 residues. The V end was cut by 2 bases, the J end by 10 bases, with 6 bases between. CDR3 nucleotides: TGCAGCGTTGAATGGCGGGAGCAGTTCTTC. The encoded protein is CSVEWREQFF.

This rearrangement joins TRBV27 to TRBJ2-7; maybe TRBD2 (6 bases). V was cut by 5 bases and J by 2 bases, with 16 bases left in between. The CDR3 runs to 15 residues. Germline CDR1 MNHEY, CDR2 SMNVEV (reference sequence). The CDR3 region is CASSKTGLGAYEQYF. Here the CDR3 DNA reads TGTGCCAGCAGTAAAACGGGACTGGGGGCCTACGAGCAGTACTTC.

This chain connects TRBV6-5 to TRBJ2-3, with TRBD2 matching 10 bases. The V segment lost 7 bases and the J segment 2 bases; nucleotides outside the gene matches: 6. Germline CDR1 MNHEY, CDR2 SVGAGI. The length of the CDR3 is 15 residues. The CDR3 DNA reads as TGTGCCAGCACGAAGAGCGGGGGGGCCACAGATACGCAGTATTTT. Its protein is CASTKSGGATDTQYF.

This rearrangement joins TRBV10-3 to TRBJ1-2; no firm D call. Trimming removed 6 bases from V and 4 bases from J, with 9 bases in between. The CDR3 length is 12 residues. Germline CDR1 ENHRY, CDR2 SYGVKD. Here the CDR3 reads CAIREPVYGYTF. The CDR3 DNA reads TGTGCCATCAGGGAGCCAGTCTATGGCTACACCTTC.

The rearrangement links TRBV7-6 to TRBJ2-1; TRBD2 aligns across 8 bases. The germline gives CDR1 SGHVS, CDR2 FNYEAQ. The CDR3 length is 15 residues. Trimming took 2 bases from V and 4 from J; bases not matched to a gene: 4. CDR3 in DNA: TGTGCCAGCAGCTTAAGGCGGGAGGTTTACAATGAGCAGTTCTTC. Amino acid sequence: CASSLRREVYNEQFF.

This sequence joins TRBV7-9 and TRBJ1-4, with 8 bases that match TRBD1. Germline V gene sequence: CDR1 SEHNR, CDR2 FQNEAQ (reference sequence). This CDR3 is 15 amino acids long. V shed 5 bases and J 3 bases; nucleotides not matched to a gene: 5. The CDR3 DNA sequence: TGTGCCAGCAGCCCAGGACAGGGTTCTAATGAAAAACTGTTTTTT. The encoded protein is CASSPGQGSNEKLFF.

The chain's CDR3 is CASSVRVGGSPLHF. The DNA for the CDR3 is TGTGCCAGCAGCGTCAGGGTCGGGGGGTCACCCCTCCACTTT. The chain employs TRBV9 and TRBJ1-6; D perhaps matches TRBD1 (5 bases). V lost 2 bases and J 10 bases, leaving 13 bases between the germline ends. This CDR3 has 14 amino acids. Germline values: CDR1 SGDLS, CDR2 YYNGEE.

There are a few counts of this clone. The chain couples TRBV27 to TRBJ2-1; the match to TRBD2 covers 12 bases. This CDR3 has 16 amino acids. Unmatched junction bases numbered 10, after V lost 5 bases and J lost 8 bases. CDR1 is MNHEY and CDR2 is SMNVEV in the germline V gene (reference sequence). CDR3 in DNA: TGTGCCAGCAGTCCAGTGGGACTAGCGGGCCTTTATGAGCAGTTCTTC. Its protein is CASSPVGLAGLYEQFF.

V is TRBV5-1 and J is TRBJ2-7, with D hard to call. This CDR3 region has 15 residues. Germline assignment: CDR1 SGHRS and CDR2 YFSETQ. V lost 0 bases and J 6 bases, leaving 16 bases between the germline ends. The CDR3 protein is CASSLVWGIVSEQYF. The CDR3 DNA sequence: TGCGCCAGCAGCTTGGTCTGGGGTATCGTCTCCGAGCAGTACTTC.

This chain joins TRBV19 and TRBJ2-7, with 7 bases that match TRBD1. V shed 5 bases and J 5 bases; nucleotides not matched to a gene: 6. The germline V gene encodes CDR1 LNHDA and CDR2 SQIVND (reference sequence). The CDR3 loop spans 13 amino acids. The DNA for the CDR3 is TGTGCCAGTAGTCCTGACAGGGTCCACGAGCAGTACTTC. The encoded protein is CASSPDRVHEQYF.

The chain has TRBV18 and TRBJ2-1, with 13 bases matching TRBD2. This CDR3 is built from 16 residues. Germline-derived CDR1 and CDR2 are KGHSH and LQKENI. With 3 bases clipped from V and 4 bases from J, the junction kept 3 bases outside the gene matches. CDR3 nucleotide sequence: TGTGCCAGCTCACCGACTAGCGGGGGGCTATACAATGAGCAGTTCTTC. Amino acids: CASSPTSGGLYNEQFF.